Reported below is one T cell receptor beta chain. Only in-frame clones appear in the TCRdb table, and some are missing; sequencing was by immunoSEQ multiplex PCR. Of around 49,000 clones detected, more than 80% appear once; the ten largest clones hold approximately 15%. The sample belongs to a study of OX40 agonist ivuxolimab in advanced cancers. CDR1 GTSNPN and CDR2 SVGIG come from the germline V gene (reference sequence). This CDR3 region has 14 residues. V shed 2 bases, J shed 4 bases, and the junction held 4 bases outside the gene matches. This sequence was found in an adult with an advanced solid tumor such as melanoma, head and neck, liver or kidney cancer. The V call is TRBV30, the J call TRBJ2-3; 9 bases align to TRBD2. The sequencing here drew on CD4+ or CD8+ T cells sorted from blood, taken in a trial of the OX40 agonist ivuxolimab. CDR3: CAWSRGLAPDTQYF. The CDR3, as DNA: TGTGCCTGGAGTAGGGGACTAGCCCCAGATACGCAGTATTTT.